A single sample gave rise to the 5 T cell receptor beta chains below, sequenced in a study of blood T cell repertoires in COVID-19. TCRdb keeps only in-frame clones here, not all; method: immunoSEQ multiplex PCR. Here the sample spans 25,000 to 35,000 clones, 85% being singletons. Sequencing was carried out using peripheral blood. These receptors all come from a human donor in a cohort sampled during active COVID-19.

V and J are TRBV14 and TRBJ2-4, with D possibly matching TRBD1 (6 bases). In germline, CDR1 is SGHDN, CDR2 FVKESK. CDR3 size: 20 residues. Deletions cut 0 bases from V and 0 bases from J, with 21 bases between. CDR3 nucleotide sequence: TGTGCCAGCAGCCAAGAGCACCTCGACAGGATCATCCTAGCCAAAAACATTCAGTACTTC. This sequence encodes CASSQEHLDRIILAKNIQYF.

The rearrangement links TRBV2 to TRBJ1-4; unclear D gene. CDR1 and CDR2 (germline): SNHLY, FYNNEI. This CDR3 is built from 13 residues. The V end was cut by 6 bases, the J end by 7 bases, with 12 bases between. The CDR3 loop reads CASSPGFSEKLFF. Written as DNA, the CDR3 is TGTGCCAGCAGCCCGGGTTTTAGTGAAAAACTGTTTTTT.

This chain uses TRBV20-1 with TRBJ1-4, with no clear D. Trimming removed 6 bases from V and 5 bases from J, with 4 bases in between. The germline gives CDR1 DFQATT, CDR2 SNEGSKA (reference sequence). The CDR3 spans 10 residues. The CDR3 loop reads CSASNEKLFF. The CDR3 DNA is TGCAGTGCCTCGAATGAAAAACTGTTTTTT.

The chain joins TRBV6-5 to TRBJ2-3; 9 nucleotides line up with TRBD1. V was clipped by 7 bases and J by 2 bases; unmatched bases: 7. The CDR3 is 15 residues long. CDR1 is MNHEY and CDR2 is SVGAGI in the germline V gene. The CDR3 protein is CASTRQGGYTDTQYF. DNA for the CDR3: TGTGCCAGCACGCGACAGGGGGGGTACACAGATACGCAGTATTTT.

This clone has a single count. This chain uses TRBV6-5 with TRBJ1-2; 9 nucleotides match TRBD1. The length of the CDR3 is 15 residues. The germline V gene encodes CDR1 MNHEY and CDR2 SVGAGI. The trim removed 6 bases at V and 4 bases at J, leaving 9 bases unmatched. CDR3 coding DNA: TGTGCCAGCAGACCTCCGGGACAGGGAGCCTATGGCTACACCTTC. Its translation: CASRPPGQGAYGYTF.